This TCR beta chain was sequenced in a study of blood T cell repertoires in COVID-19. Sequencing was performed with immunoSEQ multiplex PCR; in TCRdb, only in-frame clones are kept and a portion is missing. The sample carries 340,000 or so clones, around 87% recorded once. Germline V gene sequence: CDR1 SGHRS, CDR2 YFSETQ. Trimming removed 4 bases at V and 5 bases at J, with 18 bases between. This CDR3 has 15 residues. The receptor was isolated from a man aged 50-59 years with active or convalescent COVID-19. Sequences were obtained from peripheral blood. The chain joins TRBV5-1 to TRBJ1-2, with D possibly being TRBD1 (6 bases). The CDR3 here is CASSRGQSPEYGYTF. The CDR3 nucleotides read TGCGCCAGCAGCCGAGGACAGTCCCCTGAGTATGGCTACACCTTC.